This record covers a single T cell receptor beta chain. This clone was counted only a few times. Its antigen remains undetermined. Base-call qualities are not available, and no considerably larger clone is one nucleotide away. The entire isolated RNA was reverse transcribed using the High Capacity cDNA Reverse Transcription Kit, and thus expressed TCRB transcripts were sequenced. Naive, central memory and regulatory T cell samples underwent deep immunoSEQ sequencing, averaging roughly 3.4 million total reads per sample. Sorted cells were lysed in RLT buffer, and RNA was extracted using DNase-treated RNeasy Micro or Mini kits according to cell number. Each cell subset was processed on its own to prevent cross-contamination, while patient and healthy donor samples were processed together. The immunoSEQ multiplex PCR was used to amplify TCRB sequences from cDNA, generating 87-bp fragments that spanned the CDR3 region. Sequencing of the amplicons was done on the Illumina HiSeq platform. Concerning the study's data processing: Synthetic template baselines were used to correct PCR bias computationally, reads within Hamming distance 2 were collapsed together, and singletons that could not be merged were discarded. By aligning reads against IMGT, V, D and J genes, CDR3 length, and insertions or deletions at six rearrangement sites were assigned. Within each subset, clonotype counts were normalized to the number of sorted cells before true diversity and Gini coefficients were calculated with the tcR R package. The overlap coefficient, calculated on TCRB nucleotide sequences, was used to measure repertoire sharing. Out-of-frame TCRB sequences from naive cells were analyzed as a proxy for the pre-selection repertoire. TCRdb took over this immuneACCESS table, retaining in-frame rearrangements with V and J assigned. Such tables are incomplete; in checked studies, under half of the missing clones stem from an unresolved V gene, and the remainder is unexplained. From that table come the V and J calls and clone size; the DNA was used to work out D and trimming. The sample has hundreds of thousands of clones on record, around 12% of them singletons. The ten largest clones represent around 0.015% of the sample.

V is clipped by 3 bases and J by 2 bases, and the sequence between their germline boundaries is 14 bases long. The germline V gene (reference sequence) supplies CDR1 GTSNPN and CDR2 SVGIG. There are 14 amino acids in the CDR3, from cysteine to phenylalanine inclusive. Solely the CDR3 DNA is kept, with 42 bases framed from the first base. These data belong to a study of beta chain features in type 1 diabetes listed by TCRdb under 2018. General notes on the study: Patients and healthy donors did not differ in mean age, gender distribution, total cell number or subset yield. A total of roughly 100 million sorted cells were examined across all samples, and the number of cells per subset was strongly correlated with RNA yield. The study compared TCRB repertoires of sorted circulating CD4+ T cell subsets between recently diagnosed type 1 diabetes patients and matched healthy donors. Regulatory and stem cell-like memory subsets were obtained from only 8 patients and about 8 healthy donors, while naive and central memory subsets were obtained from all 30 or so donors.

What the authors observed across the whole study: Because cDNA was sequenced instead of genomic DNA, highly expressing activated cells could be over-represented, though the groups showed no difference in activation or CD3 levels. Naive, central memory and regulatory TCRB repertoires appeared more similar among patients than among healthy donors. A moderate but significant shortening of TCRB CDR3 length was observed in type 1 diabetes patients in all four CD4+ subsets. Shorter templates might have been favored by PCR, but patient and control samples were amplified and corrected together, so both groups would have been affected equally by any skew. Fewer insertions and more nucleotide deletions at VDJ recombination sites were observed in patients with type 1 diabetes, implying thymic rearrangement abnormalities. Only small numbers of individuals were included in the HLA sub-analyses, which left unresolved whether HLA type had any influence on TCRB rearrangement.

Each donor gave one peripheral blood draw, approximately 100 mL on average, collected into heparinised tubes. A BD FACSAria II and a panel including CD45RO, CCR7, CD25, CD127, CD95 and CD27 were used to sort naive, central memory, regulatory and stem cell-like memory CD4+ T cells. Purity was above 95% for every sorted population. PBMCs were isolated right away by Lymphoprep density gradient centrifugation and were stained directly, without culture. To minimize batch effects, samples were stained and sorted in pairs, one healthy donor with one patient per experiment. Sequencing was performed on naive CD4+ T cells from blood. Taken with the paper, the label for cell subset or site translates to: true naive CD4+ T cells. In this chain, TRBV30 is recombined with TRBJ2-7; a tentative D match to TRBD2 spans 6 bases. This sequence was found in a man in his late teens or twenties in good health. The DNA reads as follows: TGTGCCTGGAGGGGGGACTCGTCGACCTACGAGCAGTACTTC. Translation gives CAWRGDSSTYEQYF.